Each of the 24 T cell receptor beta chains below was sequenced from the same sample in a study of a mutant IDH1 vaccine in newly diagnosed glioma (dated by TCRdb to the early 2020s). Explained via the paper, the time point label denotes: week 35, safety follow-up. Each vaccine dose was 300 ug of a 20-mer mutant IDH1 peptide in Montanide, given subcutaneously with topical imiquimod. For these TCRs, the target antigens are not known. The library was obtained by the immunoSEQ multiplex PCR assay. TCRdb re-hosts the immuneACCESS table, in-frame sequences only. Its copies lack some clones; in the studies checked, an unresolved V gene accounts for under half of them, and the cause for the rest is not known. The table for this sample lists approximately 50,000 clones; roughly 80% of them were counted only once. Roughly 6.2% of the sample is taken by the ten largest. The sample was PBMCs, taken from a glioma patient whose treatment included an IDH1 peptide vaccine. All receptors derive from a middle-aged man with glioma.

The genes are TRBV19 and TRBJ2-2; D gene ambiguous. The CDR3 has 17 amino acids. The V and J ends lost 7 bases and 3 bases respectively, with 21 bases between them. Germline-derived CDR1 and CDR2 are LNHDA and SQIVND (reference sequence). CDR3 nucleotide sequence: TGTGCCAGTACCGCGAGGCAGTTGGTGTTGGACACCGGGGAGCTGTTTTTT. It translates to CASTARQLVLDTGELFF.

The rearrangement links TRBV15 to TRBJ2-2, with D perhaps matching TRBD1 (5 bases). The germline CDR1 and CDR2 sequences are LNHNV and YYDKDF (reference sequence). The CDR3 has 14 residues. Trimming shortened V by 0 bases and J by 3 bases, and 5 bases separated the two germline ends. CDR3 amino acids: CATSRDRDTGELFF. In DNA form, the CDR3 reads TGTGCCACCAGCAGAGACAGGGACACCGGGGAGCTGTTTTTT.

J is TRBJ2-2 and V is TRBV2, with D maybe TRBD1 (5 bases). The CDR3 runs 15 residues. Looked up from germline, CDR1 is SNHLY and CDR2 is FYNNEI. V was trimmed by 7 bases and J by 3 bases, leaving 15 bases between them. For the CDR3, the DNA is TGTGCCAGCACACGACATGCAGGGCACACCGGGGAGCTGTTTTTT. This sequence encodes CASTRHAGHTGELFF.

Here the CDR3 reads CASSRRVDSYEQYF. Written as DNA, the CDR3 is TGTGCCAGCAGTAGGAGGGTAGACTCCTACGAGCAGTACTTC. The chain couples TRBV6-1 to TRBJ2-7; D is possibly TRBD2 (6 bases). The ends were cut back, 5 bases at V and 0 bases at J, with 11 bases in the middle. The CDR3 is made up of 14 amino acids. Looked up from germline, CDR1 is MNHNS and CDR2 is SASEGT.

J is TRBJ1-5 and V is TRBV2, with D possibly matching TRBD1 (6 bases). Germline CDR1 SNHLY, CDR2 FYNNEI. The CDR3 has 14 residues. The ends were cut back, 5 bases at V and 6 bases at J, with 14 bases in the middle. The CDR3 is CASSLEQGGQPQHF. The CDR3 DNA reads TGTGCCAGCAGTCTCGAACAAGGGGGTCAGCCCCAGCATTTT.

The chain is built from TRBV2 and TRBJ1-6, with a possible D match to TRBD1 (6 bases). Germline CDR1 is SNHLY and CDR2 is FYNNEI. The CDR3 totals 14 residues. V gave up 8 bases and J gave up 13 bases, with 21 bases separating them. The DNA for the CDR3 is TGTGCCAGCCGGACAGCACGAAAGGAGTTTCCCCTCCACTTT. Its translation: CASRTARKEFPLHF.

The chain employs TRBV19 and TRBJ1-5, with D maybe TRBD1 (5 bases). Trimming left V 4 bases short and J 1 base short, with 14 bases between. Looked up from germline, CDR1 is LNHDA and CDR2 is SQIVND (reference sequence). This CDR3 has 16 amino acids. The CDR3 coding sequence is TGTGCCAGTAGTAGGTCACAGGCTGGCAGCAATCAGCCCCAGCATTTT. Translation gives CASSRSQAGSNQPQHF.

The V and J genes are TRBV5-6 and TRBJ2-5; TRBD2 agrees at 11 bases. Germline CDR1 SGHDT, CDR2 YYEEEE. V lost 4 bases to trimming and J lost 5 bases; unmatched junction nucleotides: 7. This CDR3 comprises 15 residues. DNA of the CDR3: TGTGCCAGCAGCACACAGACTAGCGGGGTGGAGACCCAGTACTTC. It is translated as CASSTQTSGVETQYF.

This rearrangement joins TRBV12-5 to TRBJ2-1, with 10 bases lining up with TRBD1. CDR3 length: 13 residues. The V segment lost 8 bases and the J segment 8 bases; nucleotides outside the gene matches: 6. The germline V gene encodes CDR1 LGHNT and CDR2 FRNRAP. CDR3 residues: CASRGQGSDEQFF. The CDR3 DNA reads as TGTGCTAGTCGGGGACAGGGGTCGGATGAGCAGTTCTTC.

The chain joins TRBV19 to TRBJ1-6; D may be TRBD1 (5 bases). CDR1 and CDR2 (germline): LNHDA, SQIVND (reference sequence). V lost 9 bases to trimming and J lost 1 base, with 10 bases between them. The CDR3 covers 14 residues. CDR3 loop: CARDGGSYNSPLHF. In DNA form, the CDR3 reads TGTGCCAGGGACGGGGGATCCTATAATTCACCCCTCCACTTT.

CDR3 sequence reads: CASSLLQGSSYNEQFF. Here the CDR3 DNA reads TGCGCCAGCAGCTTATTACAGGGGAGCTCCTACAATGAGCAGTTCTTC. The gene calls are TRBV5-1 and TRBJ2-1; 7 bases align to TRBD1. The germline V gene encodes CDR1 SGHRS and CDR2 YFSETQ. V dropped 2 bases and J dropped 0; count of bases not matched to a gene: 5. The CDR3 length is 16 residues.

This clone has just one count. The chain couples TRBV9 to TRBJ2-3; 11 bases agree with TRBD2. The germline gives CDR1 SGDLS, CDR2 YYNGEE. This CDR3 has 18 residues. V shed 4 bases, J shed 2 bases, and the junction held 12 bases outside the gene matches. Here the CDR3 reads CASSRNQLAGVYTDTQYF. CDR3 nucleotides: TGTGCCAGCAGCCGTAACCAACTAGCGGGGGTTTACACAGATACGCAGTATTTT.

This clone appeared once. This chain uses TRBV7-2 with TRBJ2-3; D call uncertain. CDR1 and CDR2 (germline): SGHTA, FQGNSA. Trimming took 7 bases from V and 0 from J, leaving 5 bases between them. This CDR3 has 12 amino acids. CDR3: CASTLSTDTQYF. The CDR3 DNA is TGTGCCAGCACCCTTAGCACAGATACGCAGTATTTT.

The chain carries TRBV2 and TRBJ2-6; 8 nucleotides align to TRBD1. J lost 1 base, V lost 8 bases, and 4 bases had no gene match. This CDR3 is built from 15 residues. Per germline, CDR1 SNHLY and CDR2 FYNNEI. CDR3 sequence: CASVDRASGANVLTF. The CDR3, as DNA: TGTGCCAGCGTGGACAGGGCGTCTGGGGCCAACGTCCTGACTTTC.

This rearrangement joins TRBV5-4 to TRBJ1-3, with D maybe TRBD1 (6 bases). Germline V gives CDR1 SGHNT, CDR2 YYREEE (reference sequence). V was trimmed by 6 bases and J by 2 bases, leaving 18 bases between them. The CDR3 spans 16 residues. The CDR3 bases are TGTGCCAGCACCAAAGGGGGGGGGTCTGCTGGAAACACCATATATTTT. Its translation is CASTKGGGSAGNTIYF.

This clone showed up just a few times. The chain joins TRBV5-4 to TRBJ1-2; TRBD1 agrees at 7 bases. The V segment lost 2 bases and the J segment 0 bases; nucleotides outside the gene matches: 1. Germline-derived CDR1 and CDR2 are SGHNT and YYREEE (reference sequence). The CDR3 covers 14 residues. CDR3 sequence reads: CASSFGTANYGYTF. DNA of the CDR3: TGTGCCAGCAGCTTTGGGACAGCTAACTATGGCTACACCTTC.

Here the CDR3 DNA reads TGTGCCAGCAGTAGGGACAGCATGAACACTGAAGCTTTCTTT. It is translated as CASSRDSMNTEAFF. The rearrangement uses TRBV2 and TRBJ1-1; 7 bases are shared with TRBD1. In germline, CDR1 is SNHLY, CDR2 FYNNEI. The V and J ends lost 5 bases and 0 bases, in that order; junction bases with no gene match: 3. The CDR3 has 14 amino acids.

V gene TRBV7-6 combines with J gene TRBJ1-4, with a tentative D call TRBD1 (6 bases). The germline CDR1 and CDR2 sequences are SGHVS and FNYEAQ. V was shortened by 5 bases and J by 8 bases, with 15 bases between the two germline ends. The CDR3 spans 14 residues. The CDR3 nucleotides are TGTGCCAGCAGCGCGAGCGTGGGGGCGGAAAAACTGTTTTTT. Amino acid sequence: CASSASVGAEKLFF.

The chain's CDR3 is CASSIPTGAGNEQYF. In DNA form, the CDR3 reads TGTGCCAGTAGTATCCCCACGGGGGCAGGTAACGAGCAGTACTTC. The rearrangement links TRBV19 to TRBJ2-7; TRBD1 or TRBD2 may be the D gene (6 bases each). CDR1 and CDR2 from the germline V gene are LNHDA and SQIVND (reference sequence). V was pared by 3 bases and J by 5 bases, with 17 bases between. There are 15 residues in the CDR3.

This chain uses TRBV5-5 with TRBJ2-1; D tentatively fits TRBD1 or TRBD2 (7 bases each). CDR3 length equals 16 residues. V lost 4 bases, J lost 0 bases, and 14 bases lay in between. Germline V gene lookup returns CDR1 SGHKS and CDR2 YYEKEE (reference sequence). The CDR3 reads CASSPERDSSYNEQFF. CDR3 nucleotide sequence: TGTGCCAGCAGCCCGGAGCGGGACAGCTCCTACAATGAGCAGTTCTTC.

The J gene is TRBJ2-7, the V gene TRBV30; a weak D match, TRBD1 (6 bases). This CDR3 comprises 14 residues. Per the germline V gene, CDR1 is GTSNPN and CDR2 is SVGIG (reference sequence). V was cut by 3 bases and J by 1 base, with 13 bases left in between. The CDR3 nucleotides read TGTGCCTGGAGGGACTTCAGGGGATCCTACGAGCAGTACTTC. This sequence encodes CAWRDFRGSYEQYF.

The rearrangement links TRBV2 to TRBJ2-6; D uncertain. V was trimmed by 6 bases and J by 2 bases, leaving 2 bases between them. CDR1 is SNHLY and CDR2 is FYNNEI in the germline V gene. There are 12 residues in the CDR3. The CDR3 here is CASRAGANVLTF. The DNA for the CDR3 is TGTGCCAGCAGGGCTGGGGCCAACGTCCTGACTTTC.

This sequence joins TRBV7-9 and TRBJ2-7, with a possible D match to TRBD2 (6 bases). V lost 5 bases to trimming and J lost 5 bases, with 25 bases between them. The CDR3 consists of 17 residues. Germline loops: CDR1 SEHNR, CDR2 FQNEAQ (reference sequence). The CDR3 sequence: CASSPLMDGGPVNEQYF. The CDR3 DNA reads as TGTGCCAGCAGCCCCCTAATGGACGGGGGACCCGTCAACGAGCAGTACTTC.

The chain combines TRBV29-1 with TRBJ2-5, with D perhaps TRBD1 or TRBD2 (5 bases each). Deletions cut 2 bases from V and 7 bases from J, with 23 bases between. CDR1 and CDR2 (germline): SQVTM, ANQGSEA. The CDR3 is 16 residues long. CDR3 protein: CSVEIPGDPLRVTQYF. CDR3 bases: TGCAGCGTTGAAATCCCCGGGGACCCGCTCAGGGTGACCCAGTACTTC. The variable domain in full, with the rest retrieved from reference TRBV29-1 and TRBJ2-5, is SAVISQKPSRDICQRGTSLTIQCQVDSQVTMMFWYRQQPGQSLTLIATANQGSEATYESGFVIDKFPISRPNLTFSTLTVSNMSPEDSSIYLCSVEIPGDPLRVTQYFGPGTRLLVL.